The present entry profiles one T cell receptor beta chain with its context. TCRdb's table, derived via immunoSEQ multiplex PCR, lists solely in-frame clones and lacks some. Here the sample spans 400,000 to 450,000 clones, around nine tenths being singletons. This entry belongs to a study of control samples from healthy donors and cancer patients. Trimming removed 2 bases from V and 1 base from J, with 9 bases in between. The germline gives CDR1 SGHNT, CDR2 YYREEE (reference sequence). This CDR3 spans 14 amino acids. The chain has TRBV5-4 and TRBJ2-5, with no clear D. This receptor was taken from a man aged 40-49 years with head and neck cancer. Sequencing was carried out using PBMCs. The CDR3 region is CASSFSLIQETQYF. CDR3 sequence (DNA): TGTGCCAGCAGCTTTTCTCTTATCCAAGAGACCCAGTACTTC.